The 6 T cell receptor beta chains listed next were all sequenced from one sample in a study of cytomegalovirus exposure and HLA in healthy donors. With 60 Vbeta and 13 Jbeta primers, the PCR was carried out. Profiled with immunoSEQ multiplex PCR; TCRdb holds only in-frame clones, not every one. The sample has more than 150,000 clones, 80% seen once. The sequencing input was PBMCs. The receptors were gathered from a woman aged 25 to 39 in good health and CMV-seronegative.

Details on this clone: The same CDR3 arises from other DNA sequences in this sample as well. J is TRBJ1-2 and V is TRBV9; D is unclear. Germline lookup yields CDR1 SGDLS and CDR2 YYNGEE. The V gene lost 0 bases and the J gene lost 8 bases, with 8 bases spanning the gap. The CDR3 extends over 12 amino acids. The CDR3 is CASSVGGGGYTF. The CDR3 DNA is TGTGCCAGCAGCGTAGGGGGAGGGGGCTACACCTTC.

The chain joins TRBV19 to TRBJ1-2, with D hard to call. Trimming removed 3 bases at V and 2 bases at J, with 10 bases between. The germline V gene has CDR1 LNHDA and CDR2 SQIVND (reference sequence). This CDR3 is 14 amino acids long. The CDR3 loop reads CASSIDKLNYGYTF. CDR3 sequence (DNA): TGTGCCAGTAGTATCGACAAGTTGAACTATGGCTACACCTTC.

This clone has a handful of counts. CDR3 nucleotide sequence: TGCGCCAGCAGCCAAGATCCGCCAGGGGGAGTACAAACTGAAGCTTTCTTT. It specifies CASSQDPPGGVQTEAFF. V and J are TRBV4-1 and TRBJ1-1; 7 bases line up with TRBD1. The germline V gene has CDR1 MGHRA and CDR2 YSYEKL. V lost 0 bases and J lost 5; bases outside the gene matches: 12. This CDR3 is 17 amino acids long.

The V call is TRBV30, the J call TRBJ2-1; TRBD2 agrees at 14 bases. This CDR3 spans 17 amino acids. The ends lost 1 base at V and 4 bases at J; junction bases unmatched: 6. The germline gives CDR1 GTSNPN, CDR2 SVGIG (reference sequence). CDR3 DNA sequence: TGTGCCTGGAGTGGGGTAGGACTAGCGGGAGGATACAATGAGCAGTTCTTC. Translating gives CAWSGVGLAGGYNEQFF. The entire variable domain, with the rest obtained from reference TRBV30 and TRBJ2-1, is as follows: SQTIHQWPATLVQPVGSPLSLECTVEGTSNPNLYWYRQAAGRGLQLLFYSVGIGQISSEVPQNLSASRPQDRQFILSSKKLLLSDSGFYLCAWSGVGLAGGYNEQFFGPGTRLTVL.

Written as DNA, the CDR3 is TGTGCCAGCAGCGTCCGGACAGGCTCGGACACTGAAGCTTTCTTT. This encodes CASSVRTGSDTEAFF. J is TRBJ1-1 and V is TRBV9, with 7 positions matching TRBD1. Germline V gene sequence: CDR1 SGDLS, CDR2 YYNGEE. With 2 bases clipped from V and 3 bases from J, the junction kept 7 bases outside the gene matches. CDR3 length: 15 residues.

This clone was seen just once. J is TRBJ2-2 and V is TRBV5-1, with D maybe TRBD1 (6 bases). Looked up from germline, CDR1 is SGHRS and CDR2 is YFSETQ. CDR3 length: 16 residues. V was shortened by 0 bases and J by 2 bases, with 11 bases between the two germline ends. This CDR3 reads CASSLVQGVNTGELFF. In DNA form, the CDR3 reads TGCGCCAGCAGCTTGGTACAGGGAGTCAACACCGGGGAGCTGTTTTTT. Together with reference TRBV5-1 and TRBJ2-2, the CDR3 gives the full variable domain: KAGVTQTPRYLIKTRGQQVTLSCSPISGHRSVSWYQQTPGQGLQFLFEYFSETQRNKGNFPGRFSGRQFSNSRSEMNVSTLELGDSALYLCASSLVQGVNTGELFFGEGSRLTVL.